A selection of T cell receptor beta chains follows, all from one sample in a study of cytomegalovirus exposure and HLA in healthy donors. Method: immunoSEQ multiplex PCR; TCRdb's copy keeps in-frame clones and lacks some. The top ten hold under 4.5% of the sample, which has some 100,000 clones, around 76% seen once. Sequencing input: PBMCs. The receptor source for this set is a woman aged 45 to 65 in good health and CMV-seropositive. The CDR3 runs from the conserved cysteine through the conserved F or W. Fields, in order: V gene, CDR3 protein.

TRBV27 | CASSLPGGTEAFF
TRBV6-5 | CASSVSGSLYNEQFF
TRBV7-8 | CASSFLTVGLSGNTIYF
TRBV7-9 | CASTHKGGPNTGELFF
TRBV6-4 | CASSDYAGPVVGTQYF
TRBV5-6 | CASSLGTITSTDTQYF
TRBV2 | CASSRLADNEQFF
TRBV5-4 | CASSHGTSGGLSYEQYF
TRBV25-1 | CASSDLGRGHEQYF
TRBV5-1 | CASSLERRGKAELFF
TRBV2 | CASSAGQLSYNSPLHF
TRBV9 | CASSVDLSAFYEQYF
TRBV6-5 | CASSSFAGTYEQYF
TRBV7-9 | CASRETGTGDHEQYF
TRBV19 | CASSASAMNTEAFF
TRBV2 | CASSELAYEQYF
TRBV10-3 | CAISEFGGTQYF
TRBV27 | CASSLSYGGGAHEQYF
TRBV19 | CASSRAPLMNTEAFF
TRBV27 | CASSPIQGYGYTF
TRBV9 | CASSVLSSGETQYF
TRBV19 | CASGDSLSSYEQYF
TRBV4-1 | CASSQDPPTGNSPLHF
TRBV7-3 | CSSSLRAGRQETQYF
TRBV9 | CASSVGGTGGEKLFF
TRBV18 | CASSPTRQANEQFF
TRBV11-2 | CASSFGDTYTGELFF
TRBV25-1 | CASSEWDSLMNTEAFF
TRBV10-2 | CASSDPTGKGDEQYF
TRBV5-5 | CASSGRDHGYTF
TRBV6-1 | CASRGNLNPNEKLFF
TRBV29-1 | CSVVQGSGMNTEAFF
TRBV5-5 | CASSLPGVGTNEKLFF
TRBV18 | CASSPGLAGASYNEQFF
TRBV5-1 | CASSLGAGQGWNTEAFF
TRBV4-1 | CASSLSRLAMSGGETQYF
TRBV18 | CASSPGTGGGWRTNEQYF
TRBV27 | CASSIKTGLAGVYNEQFF
TRBV10-3 | CAIRLAGGNDEQYF
TRBV6-6 | CASRPTRRSQEDGYTF
TRBV9 | CASSDSGSPVREQYF
TRBV27 | CASTSGTGSNQPQHF
TRBV27 | CASRLEGASNYGYTF
TRBV5-1 | CASSLGDRVGTSEGYTF
TRBV5-1 | CASSPIPSGGRYEQFF
TRBV19 | CASSVQRTGGYEQYF
TRBV6-6 | CASSSIQETQYF